This T cell receptor beta chain was recorded in a study of cytomegalovirus exposure and HLA in healthy donors. This CDR3 has 16 residues. Trimming removed 6 bases from V and 0 bases from J; junction bases left unmatched: 7. Germline V gene data show CDR1 as SNHLY and CDR2 as FYNNEI. The PCR had 60 Vbeta and 13 Jbeta primers. TCRdb's copy holds only in-frame clones and misses some; the assay was immunoSEQ multiplex PCR. The sample includes 100,000 to 150,000 clones, over 65% of them seen just once. This clonotype was sampled from a man under 40 in good health and CMV-seropositive. Sequenced: PBMCs. The chain carries TRBV2 and TRBJ2-1; TRBD2 matches 8 bases. The CDR3 DNA is TGTGCCAGCAGCGAATATAGCGGGACCTCCTACAATGAGCAGTTCTTC. Protein sequence: CASSEYSGTSYNEQFF.